A single sample is the source of the 25 T cell receptor beta chains below, sequenced in a study of CD8+ T cells in alopecia areata. Extracted from the samples, RNA was reverse transcribed into cDNA to serve as the sequencing template. TCRdb's table, derived via immunoSEQ multiplex PCR, lists solely in-frame clones and lacks some. The table lists more than 100,000 clones, 45% to 60% of them singletons. The sequencing here drew on CD4+ T cells sorted from blood, taken at week 0. These receptors were collected from a human donor with alopecia areata.

The gene calls are TRBV7-2 and TRBJ1-2; a weak D match, TRBD1 (6 bases). V was cut by 0 bases and J by 3 bases, with 8 bases left in between. Germline V CDR1 and CDR2: SGHTA, FQGNSA. This CDR3 comprises 14 residues. The DNA of the CDR3 is TGTGCCAGCAGCTTAGCGACAGGTCACTATGGCTACACCTTC. Protein sequence: CASSLATGHYGYTF.

The DNA for the CDR3 is TGTGCCAGCAGTGAATATCCGGGACGGAGCTCCTACGAGCAGTACTTC. Translated, it gives CASSEYPGRSSYEQYF. The chain links TRBV25-1 to TRBJ2-7; D possibly matches TRBD1 or TRBD2 (5 bases each). Trimming shortened V by 0 bases and J by 0 bases, and 12 bases separated the two germline ends. The length of the CDR3 is 16 residues. Germline CDR1 reads MGHDK; CDR2 reads SYGVNS.

The chain's CDR3 is CASSLDSGGASPYEQYF. The DNA of the CDR3 is TGTGCCAGCAGCCTGGATAGCGGGGGGGCCTCTCCCTACGAGCAGTACTTC. V is TRBV4-2 and J is TRBJ2-7, with 11 bases matching TRBD2. This CDR3 contains 17 residues. Trimming cost V 4 bases and J 2 bases; bases outside gene matches: 10. CDR1 is LGHNA and CDR2 is YNFKEQ in the germline V gene.

This clone was seen a single time. The rearrangement uses TRBV15 and TRBJ2-3; 10 bases fit TRBD2. Looked up from germline, CDR1 is LNHNV and CDR2 is YYDKDF (reference sequence). The CDR3 is 14 amino acids. The V segment lost 6 bases and the J segment 6 bases; nucleotides outside the gene matches: 6. The CDR3 loop is CATRLAGVYDTQYF. In DNA, the CDR3 is TGTGCCACCAGGCTAGCGGGAGTTTACGATACGCAGTATTTT.

This clone has only a few counts. The chain joins TRBV2 to TRBJ2-2; 10 positions match TRBD2. The CDR3 length is 16 residues. In germline, CDR1 is SNHLY, CDR2 FYNNEI. The V segment lost 5 bases and the J segment 1 base; nucleotides outside the gene matches: 4. CDR3 DNA sequence: TGTGCCAGCAGTCTTACTAGCGGGAAGAACACCGGGGAGCTGTTTTTT. The encoded protein is CASSLTSGKNTGELFF.

The V and J genes are TRBV4-1 and TRBJ2-6; 7 bases match TRBD1. This CDR3 comprises 17 residues. Germline assignment: CDR1 MGHRA and CDR2 YSYEKL. Trimming at V came to 3 bases and at J to 2 bases, leaving 7 bases not matched to a gene. CDR3 region: CASSQGRGLTGANVLTF. DNA of the CDR3: TGCGCCAGCAGCCAGGGCAGGGGGTTAACTGGGGCCAACGTCCTGACTTTC.

This rearrangement joins TRBV7-8 to TRBJ2-7, with 14 bases aligning to TRBD2. Germline CDR1 and CDR2: SGHVS and FQNEAQ. This CDR3 region has 16 residues. Trimming cost V 6 bases and J 1 base; bases outside gene matches: 5. CDR3 residues: CASSSRLAGGSYEQYF. The CDR3 DNA is TGTGCCAGCAGTTCTCGACTAGCGGGGGGGTCCTACGAGCAGTACTTC.

The V gene is TRBV30, the J gene TRBJ1-1; D uncertain. Germline V gives CDR1 GTSNPN, CDR2 SVGIG (reference sequence). The CDR3 is 13 residues long. V gave up 1 base and J gave up 3 bases, with 9 bases separating them. CDR3 residues: CAWSGSRDTEAFF. For the CDR3, the DNA is TGTGCCTGGAGTGGTTCGCGGGACACTGAAGCTTTCTTT.

There are a few counts of this clone. The V call is TRBV7-9, the J call TRBJ2-7, with unresolved D. V was clipped by 5 bases and J by 4 bases, with 12 bases between them. This CDR3 contains 13 residues. Germline CDR1 and CDR2: SEHNR and FQNEAQ (reference sequence). CDR3 sequence (DNA): TGTGCCAGCAGCCCCCATGGGAATTACGAGCAGTACTTC. It translates to CASSPHGNYEQYF. Full variable domain (missing parts from reference TRBV7-9 and TRBJ2-7): DTGVSQNPRHKITKRGQNVTFRCDPISEHNRLYWYRQTLGQGPEFLTYFQNEAQLEKSRLLSDRFSAERPKGSFSTLEIQRTEQGDSAMYLCASSPHGNYEQYFGPGTRLTVT.

A few counts support this clone. This chain connects TRBV19 to TRBJ1-2; 7 bases are a match to TRBD1. The CDR3 contains 18 residues. With V trimmed by 10 bases and J by 0 bases, 20 bases remained unmatched. CDR1 is LNHDA, CDR2 SQIVND, per germline (reference sequence). The CDR3 loop reads CATDDPGQPHDSNYGYTF. CDR3 sequence (DNA): TGTGCCACTGACGACCCGGGACAGCCACATGATTCTAACTATGGCTACACCTTC. The full variable domain, completed using reference TRBV19 and TRBJ1-2, is DGGITQSPKYLFRKEGQNVTLSCEQNLNHDAMYWYRQDPGQGLRLIYYSQIVNDFQKGDIAEGYSVSREKKESFPLTVTSAQKNPTAFYLCATDDPGQPHDSNYGYTFGSGTRLTVV.

This clone was observed a few times. This sequence joins TRBV18 and TRBJ1-6; TRBD1 matches at 7 bases. This CDR3 has 15 amino acids. V was pared by 4 bases and J by 7 bases, with 7 bases of the junction left unmatched. CDR1 is KGHSH, CDR2 LQKENI, per germline. The CDR3 region is CASSRDRDINSPLHF. Written as DNA, the CDR3 is TGTGCCAGCTCACGAGACAGGGATATCAATTCACCCCTCCACTTT.

The chain has TRBV29-1 and TRBJ2-1; the D gene is possibly TRBD2 (5 bases). The CDR3 sequence is 14 residues long. V lost 2 bases, J lost 0 bases, and 8 bases lay in between. CDR1 is SQVTM, CDR2 ANQGSEA, per germline. The CDR3 loop reads CSVERGSSYNEQFF. The CDR3 region has the DNA TGCAGCGTTGAACGGGGAAGCTCCTACAATGAGCAGTTCTTC.

V usage is TRBV2 and J usage is TRBJ1-1; D not certain. This CDR3 contains 14 residues. Germline CDR1 is SNHLY and CDR2 is FYNNEI. The ends were cut back, 3 bases at V and 1 base at J, with 9 bases in the middle. The CDR3 is CASSERKENTEAFF. In nucleotides, the CDR3 is TGTGCCAGCAGTGAGAGAAAAGAGAACACTGAAGCTTTCTTT.

This clone was observed a few times. The V call is TRBV7-9, the J call TRBJ2-1; the match to TRBD2 covers 8 bases. The CDR3 is 14 residues long. V dropped 10 bases and J dropped 4; count of bases not matched to a gene: 9. The germline V gene encodes CDR1 SEHNR and CDR2 FQNEAQ (reference sequence). CDR3 loop: CATDQGLGYNEQFF. The CDR3 DNA reads TGTGCCACCGACCAGGGACTAGGGTACAATGAGCAGTTCTTC.

The chain is built from TRBV5-4 and TRBJ2-2, with 7 bases fitting TRBD2. V lost 3 bases and J lost 2; bases outside the gene matches: 4. CDR1 is SGHNT and CDR2 is YYREEE in the germline V gene (reference sequence). CDR3 length: 15 residues. CDR3 sequence (DNA): TGTGCCAGCAGCTCGGGGGGACCTAACACCGGGGAGCTGTTTTTT. Translating gives CASSSGGPNTGELFF.

The chain carries TRBV12-2 and TRBJ2-5; TRBD1 reflects the table's D call only, with no check against the DNA. TRBV12-2 counts as a pseudogene. This CDR3 contains 17 residues. CDR3 DNA sequence: TGTGCAAGTCGCTTAGAGTTTGGAGCGAGGGGGCCGGAGACCCAGTACTTC. Amino acid sequence: CASRLEFGARGPETQYF.

This chain connects TRBV10-3 to TRBJ2-3, with a weak D call TRBD2 (6 bases). CDR3 length: 13 amino acids. Trimming left V 11 bases short and J 4 bases short, with 16 bases between. The germline V gene has CDR1 ENHRY and CDR2 SYGVKD. CDR3 protein: CAFKGGKADTQYF. CDR3 bases: TGTGCCTTCAAGGGCGGGAAGGCAGATACGCAGTATTTT.

With respect to this clone: The DNA is omitted, as the CDR3 cannot be located on it reliably, and the CDR3 follows TCRdb's listing. The rearrangement uses TRBV30 and TRBJ1-2. Both ends counted, the CDR3 spans 12 residues. Per germline, CDR1 GTSNPN and CDR2 SVGIG (reference sequence). The CDR3 is CAWSDEFAAGTF.

This clone was detected only a few times. The chain joins TRBV29-1 to TRBJ2-7; tentatively, D is TRBD1 or TRBD2 (5 bases each). Per the germline V gene, CDR1 is SQVTM and CDR2 is ANQGSEA. With 3 bases removed from V and 3 bases from J, the gap between germline ends came to 9 bases. The CDR3 spans 12 residues. Here the CDR3 DNA reads TGCAGCGTTGACAGGGACGGCTACGAGCAGTACTTC. It specifies CSVDRDGYEQYF.

This clone was detected only a few times. This sequence joins TRBV5-1 and TRBJ1-1, with a tentative D call TRBD1 (6 bases). The CDR3 spans 13 residues. Germline V gene lookup returns CDR1 SGHRS and CDR2 YFSETQ. Trimming removed 0 bases at V and 6 bases at J, with 9 bases between. CDR3 region: CASSLDREAEAFF. Here the CDR3 DNA reads TGCGCCAGCAGCTTGGACAGGGAAGCTGAAGCTTTCTTT.

This chain uses TRBV5-1 with TRBJ2-7; perhaps TRBD1 as D (5 bases). The CDR3 spans 15 residues. CDR1 and CDR2 (germline): SGHRS, YFSETQ. Trimming stripped 0 bases from V and 4 bases from J, with 14 bases between. The CDR3 is CASSLAPPQGYEQYF. The CDR3 coding sequence is TGCGCCAGCAGCTTGGCACCGCCTCAGGGTTACGAGCAGTACTTC.

This clone was picked up one time. The chain employs TRBV7-2 and TRBJ2-1; the D is unclear. CDR1 is SGHTA and CDR2 is FQGNSA in the germline V gene. The CDR3 runs 18 residues. V gave up 2 bases and J gave up 0 bases, with 17 bases separating them. The CDR3 reads CASSLSYRTLSSYNEQFF. DNA of the CDR3: TGTGCCAGCAGCTTAAGTTATCGCACTTTGAGCTCCTACAATGAGCAGTTCTTC.

DNA of the CDR3: TGTGCCAGCAGCTGGAGGGGGTACGAGCAGTACTTC. Encoded protein: CASSWRGYEQYF. V and J are TRBV11-2 and TRBJ2-7; possibly TRBD1 or TRBD2 for D (6 bases each). Trimming took off 4 bases at V and 4 bases at J, with 8 bases between the two ends. The CDR3 totals 12 residues. The germline gives CDR1 SGHAT, CDR2 FQNNGV.

The chain links TRBV25-1 to TRBJ2-2, with 10 nucleotides matching TRBD1. The germline gives CDR1 MGHDK, CDR2 SYGVNS. The CDR3 has 14 residues. With 6 bases clipped from V and 3 bases from J, the junction kept 1 base outside the gene matches. The CDR3 loop reads CASRGQGYTGELFF. The CDR3 region has the DNA TGTGCCAGCAGGGGACAGGGGTACACCGGGGAGCTGTTTTTT. The complete variable domain, with remaining parts taken from reference TRBV25-1 and TRBJ2-2, reads EADIYQTPRYLVIGTGKKITLECSQTMGHDKMYWYQQDPGMELHLIHYSYGVNSTEKGDLSSESTVSRIRTEHFPLTLESARPSHTSQYLCASRGQGYTGELFFGEGSRLTVL.

V gene TRBV2 combines with J gene TRBJ1-1, with 8 bases aligning to TRBD1. This CDR3 is 12 amino acids long. CDR1 and CDR2 from the germline V gene are SNHLY and FYNNEI. J was trimmed by 10 bases and V by 4 bases; bases with no gene match: 5. In DNA, the CDR3 is TGTGCCAGCAGTGGGACAGGGCAGGTAGCTTTCTTT. It translates to CASSGTGQVAFF.